This T cell receptor (beta chain) was documented in a study of T cell responses to AZD1222 COVID-19 vaccine (dated by TCRdb to the early 2020s). About the investigation overall: AZD1222 recipients given second doses at about 4 weeks or at about 12 weeks were pooled, since spike-specific TCR depth and breadth were not found to differ between the two schedules. TCR sequencing covered some 250 trial participants: 200 to 220 given two doses of AZD1222 and 26 given two doses of MenACWY control vaccine. Trial participants were enrolled by age into 18-55, 56-69 and 70-plus year subgroups, with approximately 150, 28 and 58 TCR-sequenced participants respectively.

The CDR3 regions of human TCRbeta chains were analyzed by immunosequencing. The study's processing was this. Repertoire TCRs were checked for matches against a reference library of SARS-CoV-2-specific TCRs that had been generated using the MIRA antigen-specificity platform. Breadth was defined as the fraction of unique TCRs that were SARS-CoV-2-associated, and depth was defined as the fraction of total T cells that were SARS-CoV-2-associated. Using the MIRA data, every spike-specific TCR was mapped to the spike region that the TCR reacted to and assigned to either a CD4 or a CD8 class. Log10-transformed breadth and depth values were compared by one-way ANOVA with Sidak's multiple comparisons tests. Not all clones reach the TCRdb copy of this immuneACCESS table, which keeps in-frame sequences only. Checked studies attribute under half of the gap to unresolved V genes and leave the rest unexplained. Clone size and the V and J calls come from that table; the DNA yielded D and trimming. The sample table contains roughly 110,000 clones; only one count was recorded for about 90% of them. The ten largest clones take up 5.1% of the sample.

In regard to this clone: It lacks a known antigen. Base qualities are not provided; no much larger clone lies one nucleotide away.

On the study overall, not on this receptor specifically: Participants were mostly white British, with more females than males. The authors suggested clonal diversity may have been underestimated. The 56-69-year group was small, and its depth increase did not reach significance, likely because of low power. Because no day 14 peak-response samples were available, the repertoires could be characterized only after the peak T cell response. Reportedly, almost half of the unique spike-specific TCRs recognized epitopes lying outside the regions that are mutated in the B.1.351 and B.1.1.7 variants. Conclusions about previously exposed vaccinees are limited because only six or seven AZD1222 recipients were SARS-CoV-2 seropositive at baseline. After two AZD1222 doses, both the breadth and the depth of spike-specific TCRs were significantly higher than at day 0 and than in MenACWY recipients. CD4 TCRs associated with the vaccine covered the entire spike protein, and the dominant responses were in regions 160-218 and 743-854.

V is cut by 0 bases and J by 5 bases, and the space between the germline ends is 7 bases. The CDR3 contains 12 residues, cysteine and phenylalanine counted. Only the CDR3 DNA is retained, 36 bases long and in frame from the first base. For CDR1 and CDR2, the germline V gene (reference sequence) lists GTSNPN and SVGIG. This specimen's time point label, interpreted: baseline before first vaccination. Vaccinee samples were obtained from the UK trials COV001 and COV002, which included a single-blind randomized controlled phase 2/3 trial of AZD1222 (ChAdOx1 nCoV-19) in healthy adults. For TCRbeta chain sequencing, PBMC samples were collected from trial participants at day 0 and at day 28 after the second dose.

The V and J segments used are TRBV30 and TRBJ1-2, with no D gene named confidently. The source of this sequence is an adult in good health. The starting material was peripheral blood, obtained on day 0 of AZD1222 vaccination. CDR3 reads: CAWSVQEYGYTF. The nucleotides are TGTGCCTGGAGTGTCCAAGAATATGGCTACACCTTC.